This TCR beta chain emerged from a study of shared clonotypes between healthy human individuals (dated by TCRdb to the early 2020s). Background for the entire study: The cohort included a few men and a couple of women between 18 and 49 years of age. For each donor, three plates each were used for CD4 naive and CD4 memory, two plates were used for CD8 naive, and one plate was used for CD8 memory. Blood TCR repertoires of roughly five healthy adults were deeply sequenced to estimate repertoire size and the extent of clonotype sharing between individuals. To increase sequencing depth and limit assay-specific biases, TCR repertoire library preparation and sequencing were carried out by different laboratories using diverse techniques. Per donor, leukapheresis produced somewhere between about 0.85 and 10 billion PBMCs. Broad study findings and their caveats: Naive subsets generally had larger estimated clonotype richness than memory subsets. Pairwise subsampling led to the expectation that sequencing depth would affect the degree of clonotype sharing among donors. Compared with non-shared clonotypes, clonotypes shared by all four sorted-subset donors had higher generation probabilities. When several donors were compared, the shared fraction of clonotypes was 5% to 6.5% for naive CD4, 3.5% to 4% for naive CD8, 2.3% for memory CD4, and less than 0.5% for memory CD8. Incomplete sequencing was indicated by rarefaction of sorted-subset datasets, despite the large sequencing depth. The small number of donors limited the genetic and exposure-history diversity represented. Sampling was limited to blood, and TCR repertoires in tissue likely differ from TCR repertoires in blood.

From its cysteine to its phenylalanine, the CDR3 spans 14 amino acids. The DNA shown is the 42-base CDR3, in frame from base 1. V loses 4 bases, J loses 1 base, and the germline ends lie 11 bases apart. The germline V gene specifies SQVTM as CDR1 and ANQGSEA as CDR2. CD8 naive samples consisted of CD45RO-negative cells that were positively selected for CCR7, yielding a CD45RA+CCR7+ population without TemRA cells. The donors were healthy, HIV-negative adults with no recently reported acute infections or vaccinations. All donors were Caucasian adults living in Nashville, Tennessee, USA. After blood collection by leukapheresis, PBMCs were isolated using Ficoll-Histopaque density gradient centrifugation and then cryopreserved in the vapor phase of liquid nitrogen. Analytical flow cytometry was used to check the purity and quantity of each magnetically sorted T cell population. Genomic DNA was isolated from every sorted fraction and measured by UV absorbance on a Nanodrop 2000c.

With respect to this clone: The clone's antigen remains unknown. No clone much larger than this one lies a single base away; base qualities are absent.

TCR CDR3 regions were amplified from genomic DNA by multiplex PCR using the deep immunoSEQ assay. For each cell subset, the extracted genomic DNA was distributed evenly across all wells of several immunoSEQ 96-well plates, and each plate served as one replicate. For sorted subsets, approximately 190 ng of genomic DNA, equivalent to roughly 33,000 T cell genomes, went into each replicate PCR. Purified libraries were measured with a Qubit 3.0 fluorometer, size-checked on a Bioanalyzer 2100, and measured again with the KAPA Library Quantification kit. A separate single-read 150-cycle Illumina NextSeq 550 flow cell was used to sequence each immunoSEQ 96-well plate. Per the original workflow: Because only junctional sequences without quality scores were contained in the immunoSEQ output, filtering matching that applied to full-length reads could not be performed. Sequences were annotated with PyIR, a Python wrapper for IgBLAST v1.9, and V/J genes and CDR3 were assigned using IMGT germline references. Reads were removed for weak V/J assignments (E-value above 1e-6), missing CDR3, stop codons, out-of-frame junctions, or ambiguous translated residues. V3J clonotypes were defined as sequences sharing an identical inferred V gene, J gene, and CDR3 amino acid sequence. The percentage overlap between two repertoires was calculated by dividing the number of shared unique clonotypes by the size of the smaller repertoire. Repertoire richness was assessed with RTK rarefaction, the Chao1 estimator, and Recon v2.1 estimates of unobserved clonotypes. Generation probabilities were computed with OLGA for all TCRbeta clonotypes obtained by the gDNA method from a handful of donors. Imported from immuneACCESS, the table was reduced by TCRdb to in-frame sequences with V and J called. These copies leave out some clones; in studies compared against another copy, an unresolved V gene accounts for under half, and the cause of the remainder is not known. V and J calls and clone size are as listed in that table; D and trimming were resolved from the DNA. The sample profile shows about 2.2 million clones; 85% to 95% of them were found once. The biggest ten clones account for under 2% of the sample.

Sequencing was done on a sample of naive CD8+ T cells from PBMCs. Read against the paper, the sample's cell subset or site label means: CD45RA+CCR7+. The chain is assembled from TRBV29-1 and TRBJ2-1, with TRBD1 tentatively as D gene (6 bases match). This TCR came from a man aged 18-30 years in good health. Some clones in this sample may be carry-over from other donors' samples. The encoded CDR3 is CSVVGALSYNEQFF. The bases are TGCAGCGTTGTGGGGGCCCTATCCTACAATGAGCAGTTCTTC.